The 21 T cell receptor beta chains presented below share a single source sample, sequenced in a study of blood T cell repertoires in COVID-19. This table comes from immunoSEQ multiplex PCR, and its TCRdb copy is limited to in-frame clones, with some not included. Of 72,000 or so clones in the sample, approximately 78% were seen once. The material sequenced was peripheral blood. These receptors all come from a human donor in a cohort sampled during active COVID-19.

The chain uses TRBV5-1 and TRBJ2-3; the match to TRBD2 covers 11 bases. Germline V gives CDR1 SGHRS, CDR2 YFSETQ. After removal of 0 bases from V and 1 base from J, the junction contained 1 base not matched to a gene. This CDR3 spans 16 amino acids. Here the CDR3 DNA reads TGCGCCAGCAGCTTGGCGACTAGCGGGGGCACAGATACGCAGTATTTT. This codes for CASSLATSGGTDTQYF.

This clone was counted once. The CDR3 sequence is CATSDKGGRVKQQFF. The CDR3 nucleotides read TGTGCCACCAGCGACAAGGGGGGGAGGGTCAAGCAGCAGTTCTTC. The chain employs TRBV24-1 and TRBJ2-1; possible D gene TRBD2, 7 bases. The CDR3 is made up of 15 amino acids. CDR1 is KGHDR, CDR2 SFDVKD, per germline. The V end lost 7 bases, the J end lost 11 bases, and 23 bases lay between the germline ends.

J is TRBJ2-3 and V is TRBV7-6, with 9 nucleotides matching TRBD2. The CDR3 has 15 amino acids. Germline V CDR1 and CDR2: SGHVS, FNYEAQ. Unmatched junction bases numbered 8, after V lost 4 bases and J lost 6 bases. This CDR3 is CASSSPGSGGDTQYF. CDR3 in DNA: TGTGCCAGCAGCTCCCCTGGTAGCGGGGGTGATACGCAGTATTTT.

The sample holds a few counts of this clone. The V and J genes are TRBV4-1 and TRBJ2-2; 9 bases align to TRBD1. Trimming cost V 6 bases and J 4 bases; bases outside gene matches: 6. Germline V lookup: CDR1 MGHRA, CDR2 YSYEKL. CDR3 size: 15 residues. CDR3 loop: CASRSTGGRTGELFF. The CDR3 bases are TGCGCCAGCAGGTCCACAGGGGGCCGCACCGGGGAGCTGTTTTTT.

The chain employs TRBV7-9 and TRBJ1-2; D perhaps matches TRBD1 (6 bases). The germline V and J ends were trimmed by 7 bases and 8 bases, with 17 bases remaining between them. The CDR3 spans 13 residues. Per the germline V gene, CDR1 is SEHNR and CDR2 is FQNEAQ (reference sequence). CDR3 in DNA: TGTGCCAGCACCTCCTCAGGGGAGGGAGGCTACACCTTC. Residues: CASTSSGEGGYTF.

J is TRBJ2-7 and V is TRBV27; 10 bases align to TRBD1. CDR1 is MNHEY and CDR2 is SMNVEV in the germline V gene (reference sequence). Trimming removed 5 bases from V and 3 bases from J; junction bases left unmatched: 7. This CDR3 has 15 residues. CDR3 nucleotides: TGTGCCAGCAGTCTGACAGGGGGCCCCCTCTACGAGCAGTACTTC. It is translated as CASSLTGGPLYEQYF.

The chain recombines TRBV7-3 with TRBJ2-1; 12 bases are shared with TRBD2. Per germline, CDR1 SGHTA and CDR2 FQGTGA. This CDR3 comprises 14 residues. V shed 2 bases and J 7 bases; nucleotides not matched to a gene: 0. This chain's CDR3 is CASSLGLAGNEQFF. In nucleotides, the CDR3 is TGTGCCAGCAGCTTAGGACTAGCGGGAAATGAGCAGTTCTTC.

The rearrangement uses TRBV5-3 and TRBJ2-7; weak D call: TRBD1 (6 bases). TRBV5-3 is an ORF, and what it does is uncertain. This CDR3 comprises 15 residues. Trimming shortened V by 0 bases and J by 6 bases, and 16 bases separated the two germline ends. The chain's CDR3 is CARSLAADRTCEQYF. As DNA, the CDR3 is TGTGCCAGAAGCTTGGCGGCTGACAGGACCTGCGAGCAGTACTTC.

The chain is built from TRBV28 and TRBJ1-2; 8 bases map to TRBD1. CDR1 is MDHEN and CDR2 is SYDVKM in the germline V gene. The CDR3 runs 16 residues. V dropped 5 bases and J dropped 7; count of bases not matched to a gene: 15. The CDR3 loop is CASSPGNTGGFRGYTF. CDR3 DNA sequence: TGTGCCAGCAGTCCTGGGAATACAGGGGGATTCCGTGGCTACACCTTC.

The chain links TRBV28 to TRBJ2-7; a weak D match, TRBD1 (6 bases). This CDR3 comprises 13 residues. Between the trimmed V and J ends, which lost 7 bases and 4 bases, there was a span of 14 bases. CDR1 is MDHEN and CDR2 is SYDVKM in the germline V gene. DNA of the CDR3: TGTGCCAGCACCCTACTTACAGGGTACGAGCAGTACTTC. It is translated as CASTLLTGYEQYF.

This clone was seen only a few times. The genes are TRBV30 and TRBJ2-7; D call uncertain. This CDR3 is built from 12 residues. Germline CDR1 and CDR2: GTSNPN and SVGIG (reference sequence). With 0 bases removed from V and 0 bases from J, the gap between germline ends came to 3 bases. CDR3 loop: CAWSVRSYEQYF. CDR3 in DNA: TGTGCCTGGAGTGTTCGCTCCTACGAGCAGTACTTC.

The chain combines TRBV7-9 with TRBJ1-4; tentatively, D is TRBD1 (6 bases). V lost 5 bases to trimming and J lost 0 bases, with 19 bases between them. CDR3 length equals 18 residues. The germline gives CDR1 SEHNR, CDR2 FQNEAQ (reference sequence). The CDR3 DNA reads TGTGCCAGCAGCCCACCGACAGGTGGACGAACAACTAATGAAAAACTGTTTTTT. Its protein is CASSPPTGGRTTNEKLFF.

The chain employs TRBV14 and TRBJ1-2; TRBD1 aligns across 8 bases. The CDR3 consists of 14 residues. The germline gives CDR1 SGHDN, CDR2 FVKESK. J lost 7 bases, V lost 4 bases, and 8 bases had no gene match. The CDR3 bases are TGTGCCAGCAGCCGGACAGGGAAATCGCTTGGCTACACCTTC. Amino acids: CASSRTGKSLGYTF. Full variable domain (outside the CDR3, taken from reference TRBV14 and TRBJ1-2): EAGVTQFPSHSVIEKGQTVTLRCDPISGHDNLYWYRRVMGKEIKFLLHFVKESKQDESGMPNNRFLAERTGGTYSTLKVQPAELEDSGVYFCASSRTGKSLGYTFGSGTRLTVV.

V and J are TRBV6-2 or TRBV6-3 and TRBJ2-4, with D possibly matching TRBD1 (5 bases). Germline CDR1 and CDR2: MNHEY and SVGEGT. Trimming took 2 bases from V and 6 from J, leaving 14 bases between them. The CDR3 loop spans 15 amino acids. The CDR3 spells CASSYGAPMGNIQYF. CDR3 DNA: TGTGCCAGCAGTTACGGGGCGCCGATGGGAAACATTCAGTACTTC.

V is TRBV6-5 and J is TRBJ2-3, with 9 positions matching TRBD2. After removal of 6 bases from V and 7 bases from J, the junction contained 8 bases not matched to a gene. Germline V gene lookup returns CDR1 MNHEY and CDR2 SVGAGI. The CDR3 extends over 14 amino acids. The CDR3 DNA sequence: TGTGCCAGCAGGCGGGGGGGGACAGTTAATACGCAGTATTTT. This codes for CASRRGGTVNTQYF.

V and J are TRBV7-9 and TRBJ2-7, with 7 nucleotides matching TRBD2. The length of the CDR3 is 17 residues. V trimming: 6 bases; J trimming: 3 bases; junction bases outside the gene matches: 17. Germline-derived CDR1 and CDR2 are SEHNR and FQNEAQ (reference sequence). CDR3 coding DNA: TGTGCCAGCAGTCCCCCCCGAGCTGCCAGCGGGAACTACGAGCAGTACTTC. Protein sequence: CASSPPRAASGNYEQYF.

V gene TRBV30 combines with J gene TRBJ2-7; TRBD1 is a possible D gene (5 bases). V was pared by 5 bases and J by 3 bases, with 8 bases between. CDR3 length: 11 amino acids. Per the germline V gene, CDR1 is GTSNPN and CDR2 is SVGIG (reference sequence). The CDR3 coding sequence is TGTGCCTGGTCGCAGGGCTACGAGCAGTACTTC. Translated, it gives CAWSQGYEQYF.

The chain carries TRBV7-3 and TRBJ2-3, with TRBD2 as a possible D gene (5 bases). Trimming removed 5 bases at V and 1 base at J, with 13 bases between. CDR3 length: 15 residues. Germline V lookup: CDR1 SGHTA, CDR2 FQGTGA. This chain's CDR3 is CASSPGGLGTDTQYF. Written as DNA, the CDR3 is TGTGCCAGCAGCCCCGGTGGACTCGGCACAGATACGCAGTATTTT.

V and J are TRBV10-3 and TRBJ1-5; tentatively, D is TRBD1 (5 bases). The length of the CDR3 is 13 residues. Looked up from germline, CDR1 is ENHRY and CDR2 is SYGVKD. Deletions cut 11 bases from V and 3 bases from J, with 14 bases between. CDR3 protein: CAVGGVYNQPQHF. In DNA form, the CDR3 reads TGTGCCGTCGGGGGGGTCTACAATCAGCCCCAGCATTTT.

This clone turned up a few times. The chain combines TRBV6-2 or TRBV6-3 with TRBJ2-2, with 7 bases identical to TRBD1. The CDR3 length is 13 residues. The V segment lost 4 bases and the J segment 4 bases; nucleotides outside the gene matches: 0. CDR1 and CDR2 from the germline V gene are MNHEY and SVGEGT. The CDR3 region has the DNA TGTGCCAGCAGTTGGGACAGCACCGGGGAGCTGTTTTTT. It translates to CASSWDSTGELFF.

The rearrangement uses TRBV4-1 and TRBJ2-5; D might be TRBD2 (5 bases). CDR3 length equals 18 residues. The V end lost 0 bases, the J end lost 2 bases, and 19 bases lay between the germline ends. The germline V gene encodes CDR1 MGHRA and CDR2 YSYEKL. This CDR3 is CASSQDPPLLLGQETQYF. DNA of the CDR3: TGCGCCAGCAGCCAAGATCCCCCCTTATTACTAGGACAAGAGACCCAGTACTTC.